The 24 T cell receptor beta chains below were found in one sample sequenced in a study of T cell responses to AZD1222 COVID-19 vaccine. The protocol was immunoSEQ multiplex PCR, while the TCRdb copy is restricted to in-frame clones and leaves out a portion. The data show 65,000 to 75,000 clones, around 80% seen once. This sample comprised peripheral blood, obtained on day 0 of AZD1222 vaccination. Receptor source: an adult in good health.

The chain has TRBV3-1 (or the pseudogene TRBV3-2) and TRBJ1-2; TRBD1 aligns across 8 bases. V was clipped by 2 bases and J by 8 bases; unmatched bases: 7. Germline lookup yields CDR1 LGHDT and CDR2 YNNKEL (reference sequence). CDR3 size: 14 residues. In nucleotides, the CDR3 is TGTGCCAGCAGCCAATATCAGGGGGCGTCCGGCTACACCTTC. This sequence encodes CASSQYQGASGYTF.

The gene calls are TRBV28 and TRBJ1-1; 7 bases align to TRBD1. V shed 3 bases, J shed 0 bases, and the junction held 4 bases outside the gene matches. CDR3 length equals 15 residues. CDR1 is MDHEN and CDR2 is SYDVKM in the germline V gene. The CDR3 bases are TGTGCCAGCAGTTTCCCGGGACAGATGAACACTGAAGCTTTCTTT. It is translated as CASSFPGQMNTEAFF.

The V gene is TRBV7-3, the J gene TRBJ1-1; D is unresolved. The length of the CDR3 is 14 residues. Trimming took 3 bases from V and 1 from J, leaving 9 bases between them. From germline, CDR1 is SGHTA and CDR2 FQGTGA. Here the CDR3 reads CASSLLDTNTEAFF. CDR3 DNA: TGTGCCAGCAGCTTGTTAGACACGAACACTGAAGCTTTCTTT.

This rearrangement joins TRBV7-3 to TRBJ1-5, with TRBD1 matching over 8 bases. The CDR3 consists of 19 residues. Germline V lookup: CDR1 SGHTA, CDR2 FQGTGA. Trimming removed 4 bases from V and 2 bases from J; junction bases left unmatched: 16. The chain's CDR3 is CASSWPMTGEGIGNQPQHF. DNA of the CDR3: TGTGCCAGCAGCTGGCCCATGACAGGGGAGGGTATCGGCAATCAGCCCCAGCATTTT. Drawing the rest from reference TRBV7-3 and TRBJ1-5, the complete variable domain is GAGVSQTPSNKVTEKGKYVELRCDPISGHTALYWYRQSLGQGPEFLIYFQGTGAADDSGLPNDRFFAVRPEGSVSTLKIQRTERGDSAVYLCASSWPMTGEGIGNQPQHFGDGTRLSIL.

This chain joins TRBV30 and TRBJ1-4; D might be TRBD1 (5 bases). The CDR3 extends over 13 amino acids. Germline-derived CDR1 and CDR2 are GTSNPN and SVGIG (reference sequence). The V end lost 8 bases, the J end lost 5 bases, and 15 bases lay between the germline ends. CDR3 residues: CASPGRENEKLFF. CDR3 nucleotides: TGTGCCAGTCCGGGACGAGAAAATGAAAAACTGTTTTTT.

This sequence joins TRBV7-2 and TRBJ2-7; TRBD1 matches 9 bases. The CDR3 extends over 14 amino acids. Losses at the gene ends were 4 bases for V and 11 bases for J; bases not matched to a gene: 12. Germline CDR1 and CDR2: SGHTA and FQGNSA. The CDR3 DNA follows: TGTGCCAGCAGCTCTAGCAGGGACAGGGATGGGGAGTACTTC. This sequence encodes CASSSSRDRDGEYF.

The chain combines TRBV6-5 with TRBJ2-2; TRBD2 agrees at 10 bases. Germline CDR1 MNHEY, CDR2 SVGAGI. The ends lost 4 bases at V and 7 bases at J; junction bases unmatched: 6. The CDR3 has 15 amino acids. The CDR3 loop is CASSWSGGAVGELFF. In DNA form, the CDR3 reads TGTGCCAGCAGTTGGAGCGGGGGGGCCGTCGGGGAGCTGTTTTTT.

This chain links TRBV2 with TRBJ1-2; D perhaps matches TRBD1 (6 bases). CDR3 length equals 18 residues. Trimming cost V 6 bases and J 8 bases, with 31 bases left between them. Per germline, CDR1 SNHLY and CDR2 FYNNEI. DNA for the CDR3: TGTGCCAGCAGGGGATCGCCTGGGGGCGGCAGATACCTACAAGGCTACACCTTC. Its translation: CASRGSPGGGRYLQGYTF.

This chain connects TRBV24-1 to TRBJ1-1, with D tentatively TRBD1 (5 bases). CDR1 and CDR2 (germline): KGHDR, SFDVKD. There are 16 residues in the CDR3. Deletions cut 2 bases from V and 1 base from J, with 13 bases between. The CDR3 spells CATSDSNGHTNTEAFF. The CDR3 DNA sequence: TGTGCCACCAGTGATTCAAACGGACACACGAACACTGAAGCTTTCTTT.

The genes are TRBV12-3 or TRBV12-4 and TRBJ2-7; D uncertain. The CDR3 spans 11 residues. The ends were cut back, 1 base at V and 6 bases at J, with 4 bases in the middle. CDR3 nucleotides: TGTGCCAGCAGTTTAGGGGCCGAGCAGTACTTC. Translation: CASSLGAEQYF.

The CDR3 spells CASSLAQGTYEQYF. The CDR3 nucleotides read TGTGCCAGCAGCTTAGCACAGGGGACCTACGAGCAGTACTTC. V is TRBV11-2 and J is TRBJ2-7; TRBD1 matches at 7 bases. Germline trimming cut 1 base from V and 2 bases from J; bases unmatched to any gene: 2. CDR3 length: 14 residues. CDR1 and CDR2 from the germline V gene are SGHAT and FQNNGV.

The CDR3, as DNA: TGCGCCAGCAGCCAAAGGAACCCACCAGATACGCAGTATTTT. Translation gives CASSQRNPPDTQYF. The V and J genes are TRBV5-1 and TRBJ2-3; D not resolved. The CDR3 length is 14 residues. Germline lookup yields CDR1 SGHRS and CDR2 YFSETQ. V was trimmed by 4 bases and J by 4 bases, leaving 13 bases between them. The complete variable domain, with remaining parts taken from reference TRBV5-1 and TRBJ2-3, reads KAGVTQTPRYLIKTRGQQVTLSCSPISGHRSVSWYQQTPGQGLQFLFEYFSETQRNKGNFPGRFSGRQFSNSRSEMNVSTLELGDSALYLCASSQRNPPDTQYFGPGTRLTVL.

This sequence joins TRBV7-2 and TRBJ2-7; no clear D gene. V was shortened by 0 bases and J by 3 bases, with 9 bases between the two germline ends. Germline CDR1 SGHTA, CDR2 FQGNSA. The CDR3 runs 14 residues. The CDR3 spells CASSLAGKGYEQYF. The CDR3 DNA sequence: TGTGCCAGCAGCTTAGCAGGGAAGGGCTACGAGCAGTACTTC.

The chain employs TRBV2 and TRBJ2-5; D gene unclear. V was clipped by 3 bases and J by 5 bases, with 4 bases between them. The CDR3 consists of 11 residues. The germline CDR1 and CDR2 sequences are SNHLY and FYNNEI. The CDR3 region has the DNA TGTGCCAGCAGTGAGTCGGAGACCCAGTACTTC. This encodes CASSESETQYF.

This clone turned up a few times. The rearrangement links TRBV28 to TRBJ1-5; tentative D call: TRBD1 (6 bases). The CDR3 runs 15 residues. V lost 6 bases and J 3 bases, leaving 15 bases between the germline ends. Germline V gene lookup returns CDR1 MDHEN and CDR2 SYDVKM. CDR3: CASRDEQGTNQPQHF. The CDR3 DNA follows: TGTGCCAGCAGGGACGAGCAGGGGACCAATCAGCCCCAGCATTTT.

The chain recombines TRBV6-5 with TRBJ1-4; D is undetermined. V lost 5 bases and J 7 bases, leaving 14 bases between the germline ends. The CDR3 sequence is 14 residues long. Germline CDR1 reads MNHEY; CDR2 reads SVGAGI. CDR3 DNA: TGTGCCAGCAGTCTCCAGTGGGATATTGAAAAACTGTTTTTT. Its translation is CASSLQWDIEKLFF.

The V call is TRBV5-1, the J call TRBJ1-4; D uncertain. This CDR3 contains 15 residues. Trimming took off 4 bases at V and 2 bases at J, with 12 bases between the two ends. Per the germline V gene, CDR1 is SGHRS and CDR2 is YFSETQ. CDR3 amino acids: CASSPGGSTNEKLFF. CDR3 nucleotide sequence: TGCGCCAGCAGCCCCGGAGGTTCTACTAATGAAAAACTGTTTTTT.

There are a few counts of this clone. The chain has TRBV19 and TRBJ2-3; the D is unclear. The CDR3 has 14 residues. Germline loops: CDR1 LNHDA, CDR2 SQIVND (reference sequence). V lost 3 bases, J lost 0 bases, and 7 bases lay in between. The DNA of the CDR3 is TGTGCCAGTAGTATTGTGGGCAGCACAGATACGCAGTATTTT. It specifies CASSIVGSTDTQYF.

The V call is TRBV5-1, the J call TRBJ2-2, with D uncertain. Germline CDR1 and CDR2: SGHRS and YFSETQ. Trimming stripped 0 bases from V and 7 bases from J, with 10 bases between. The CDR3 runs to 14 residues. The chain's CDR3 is CASSLGYVDGELFF. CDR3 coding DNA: TGCGCCAGCAGCTTGGGGTATGTCGACGGGGAGCTGTTTTTT.

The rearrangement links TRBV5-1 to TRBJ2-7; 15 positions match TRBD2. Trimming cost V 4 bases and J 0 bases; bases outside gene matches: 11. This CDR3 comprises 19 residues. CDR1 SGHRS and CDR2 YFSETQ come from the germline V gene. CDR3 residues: CASSDAPGTSGGTSYEQYF. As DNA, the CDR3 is TGCGCCAGCAGCGATGCCCCTGGGACTAGCGGGGGGACCTCCTACGAGCAGTACTTC. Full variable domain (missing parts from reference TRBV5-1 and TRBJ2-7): KAGVTQTPRYLIKTRGQQVTLSCSPISGHRSVSWYQQTPGQGLQFLFEYFSETQRNKGNFPGRFSGRQFSNSRSEMNVSTLELGDSALYLCASSDAPGTSGGTSYEQYFGPGTRLTVT.

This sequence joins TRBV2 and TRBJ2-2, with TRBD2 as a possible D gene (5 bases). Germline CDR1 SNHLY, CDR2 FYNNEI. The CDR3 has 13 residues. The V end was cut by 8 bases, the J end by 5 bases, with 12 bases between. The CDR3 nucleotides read TGTGCCAGCGGAGGACGCCAGACCGGGGAGCTGTTTTTT. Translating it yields CASGGRQTGELFF. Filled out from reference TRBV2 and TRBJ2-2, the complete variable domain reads EPEVTQTPSHQVTQMGQEVILRCVPISNHLYFYWYRQILGQKVEFLVSFYNNEISEKSEIFDDQFSVERPDGSNFTLKIRSTKLEDSAMYFCASGGRQTGELFFGEGSRLTVL.

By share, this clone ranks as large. Here the CDR3 DNA reads TGTGCCAGCAGGCCGTCAGGCACCTATGGTGAAAAACTGTTTTTT. It encodes CASRPSGTYGEKLFF. This sequence joins TRBV27 and TRBJ1-4; D remains ambiguous. V dropped 6 bases and J dropped 7 bases, with 18 bases sitting between them. The CDR3 length is 15 residues. CDR1 is MNHEY and CDR2 is SMNVEV in the germline V gene (reference sequence).

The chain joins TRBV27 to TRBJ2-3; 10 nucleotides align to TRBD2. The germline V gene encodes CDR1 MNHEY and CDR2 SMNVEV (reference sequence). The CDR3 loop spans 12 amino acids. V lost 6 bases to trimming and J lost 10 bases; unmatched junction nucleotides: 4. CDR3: CASRQAGGPQYF. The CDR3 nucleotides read TGTGCCAGCAGACAAGCGGGAGGGCCGCAGTATTTT.

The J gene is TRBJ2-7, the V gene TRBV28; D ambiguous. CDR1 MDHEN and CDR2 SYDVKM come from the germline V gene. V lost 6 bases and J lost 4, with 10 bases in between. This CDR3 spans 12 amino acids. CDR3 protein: CASSLTLYEQYF. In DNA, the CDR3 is TGTGCCAGCAGCCTCACCCTATACGAGCAGTACTTC.